These 10 T cell receptor beta chains were all obtained from the same sample, sequenced in a study of read filtering for tumor transcriptome and immune sequencing. Molecular barcoded adaptors covering alpha/delta and beta/gamma chains were used on 400 ng RNA. TCRdb used MiXCR to reprocess the reads, holding one entry per CDR3 protein. Altogether about 15,000 distinct CDR3 sequences are present, roughly 20% being singletons, with the ten largest covering around 81%. The sample comprised a population of CD138-negative cells sorted from bone marrow. Receptors were obtained from a donor aged 40 or older with multiple myeloma.

Note on this clonotype: The CDR3 end shows no conserved phenylalanine or tryptophan, and so a read error is likely. The genes are TRBV11-3 and TRBJ1-1; possible D gene TRBD1, 5 bases. V lost 4 bases and J lost 6, with 21 bases in between. Per germline, CDR1 SGHNT and CDR2 YENEEA. This CDR3 has 16 amino acids. CDR3 protein: CASSSLGKGRDAEAFY. The CDR3 nucleotides are TGTGCCAGCAGCTCCCTTGGGAAGGGAAGGGACGCTGAAGCTTTCTAT.

As to this clonotype: At one end, the junction sequence differs from germline, possibly due to a read error. V usage is TRBV7-8 and J usage is TRBJ2-4, with TRBD2 matching 7 bases. This CDR3 is 16 amino acids long. CDR1 is SGHVS and CDR2 is FQNEAQ in the germline V gene. This CDR3 reads CARSLDSGLDKNIQYF. DNA for the CDR3: TGTGCCAGGAGCTTAGATAGCGGACTAGACAAAAACATTCAGTACTTC.

At least ten counts were recorded for this clonotype. This chain uses TRBV4-2 with TRBJ2-7; D assignment may be TRBD1 or TRBD2 (5 bases each). Deletions cut 3 bases from V and 4 bases from J, with 19 bases between. The germline V gene encodes CDR1 LGHNA and CDR2 YNFKEQ. The CDR3 has 16 amino acids. CDR3 residues: CASSHEPGRTSYEQYF. CDR3 bases: TGTGCCAGCAGCCATGAGCCGGGACGGACGTCATACGAGCAGTACTTC.

In its sample, this clonotype was seen a few times. V and J are TRBV19 and TRBJ1-4; 10 nucleotides match TRBD1. The CDR3 runs to 15 residues. The J segment lost 6 bases and the V segment lost 5 bases, leaving 6 bases of the junction unmatched. Germline V gives CDR1 LNHDA, CDR2 SQIVND (reference sequence). CDR3 residues: CASSEGGTGDEKLFF. CDR3 nucleotides: TGTGCCAGTAGTGAAGGCGGGACAGGGGATGAAAAACTGTTTTTT.

This rearrangement joins TRBV6-2 or TRBV6-3 to TRBJ1-1; D is unresolved. Trimming took off 4 bases at V and 7 bases at J, with 13 bases between the two ends. There are 13 residues in the CDR3. CDR1 and CDR2 (germline): MNHEY, SVGEGT. DNA of the CDR3: TGTGCCAGCAGTTCCCACGACATCAATGAAGCTTTCTTT. Protein product: CASSSHDINEAFF.

This clonotype showed up many times. The chain recombines TRBV7-9 with TRBJ2-5; D gene ambiguous. The CDR3 is made up of 10 amino acids. Trimming took off 6 bases at V and 4 bases at J, with 3 bases between the two ends. Per germline, CDR1 SEHNR and CDR2 FQNEAQ (reference sequence). CDR3 region: CASSRETQYF. DNA for the CDR3: TGTGCCAGCAGTAGAGAGACCCAGTACTTC.

This clonotype was counted a few times. The V and J genes are TRBV5-1 and TRBJ2-5; 12 bases line up with TRBD2. The CDR3 loop spans 17 amino acids. CDR1 is SGHRS, CDR2 YFSETQ, per germline. Trimming cost V 0 bases and J 1 base; bases outside gene matches: 4. This CDR3 is CASSLGLAGGLQETQYF. CDR3 nucleotides: TGCGCCAGCAGCTTGGGGCTAGCGGGGGGGCTCCAAGAGACCCAGTACTTC. Full variable domain (remainder filled in from reference TRBV5-1 and TRBJ2-5): KAGVTQTPRYLIKTRGQQVTLSCSPISGHRSVSWYQQTPGQGLQFLFEYFSETQRNKGNFPGRFSGRQFSNSRSEMNVSTLELGDSALYLCASSLGLAGGLQETQYFGPGTRLLVL.

In regard to this clonotype: The conserved phenylalanine or tryptophan normally closing the CDR3 is absent here, so this likely arose from a read error. The rearrangement links TRBV12-3 or TRBV12-4 to TRBJ1-2; D is unclear. The CDR3 sequence is 12 residues long. V was trimmed by 3 bases and J by 5 bases, leaving 7 bases between them. The CDR3 loop reads CASSFVGYGYTL. DNA for the CDR3: TGTGCCAGCAGTTTCGTCGGATATGGCTACACCCTC.

This clonotype was seen at least ten times. The chain couples TRBV7-2 to TRBJ1-1; D call uncertain. With 1 base removed from V and 7 bases from J, the gap between germline ends came to 7 bases. Germline V CDR1 and CDR2: SGHTA, FQGNSA. This CDR3 has 12 residues. The CDR3 reads CASSLGTVEAFF. Here the CDR3 DNA reads TGTGCCAGCAGCTTAGGTACGGTTGAAGCTTTCTTT.

Many counts were recorded for this clonotype. The J gene is TRBJ2-1, the V gene TRBV27; 9 positions agree with TRBD2. Losses at the gene ends were 6 bases for V and 9 bases for J; bases not matched to a gene: 12. Germline V gives CDR1 MNHEY, CDR2 SMNVEV (reference sequence). The CDR3 totals 15 residues. This CDR3 reads CASRTGTSRGGEQFF. The CDR3 DNA is TGTGCCAGCAGAACCGGGACTAGCAGGGGGGGTGAGCAGTTCTTC.